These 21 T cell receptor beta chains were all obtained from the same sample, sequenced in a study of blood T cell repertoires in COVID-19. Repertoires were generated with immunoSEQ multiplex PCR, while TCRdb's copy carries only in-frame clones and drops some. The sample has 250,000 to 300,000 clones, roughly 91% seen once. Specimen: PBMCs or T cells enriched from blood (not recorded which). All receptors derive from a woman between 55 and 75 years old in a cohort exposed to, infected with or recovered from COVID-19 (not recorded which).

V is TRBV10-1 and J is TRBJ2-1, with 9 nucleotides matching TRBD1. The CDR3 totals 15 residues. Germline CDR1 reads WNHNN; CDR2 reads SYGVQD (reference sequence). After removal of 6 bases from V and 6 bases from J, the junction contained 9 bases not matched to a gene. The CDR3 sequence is CASSTRGQGTNEQFF. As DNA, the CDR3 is TGCGCCAGCAGCACCCGGGGACAGGGCACCAATGAGCAGTTCTTC.

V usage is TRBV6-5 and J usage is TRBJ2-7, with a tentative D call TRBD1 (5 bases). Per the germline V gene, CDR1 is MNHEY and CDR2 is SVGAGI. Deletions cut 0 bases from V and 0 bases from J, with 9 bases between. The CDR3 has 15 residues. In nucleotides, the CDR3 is TGTGCCAGCAGTTACTCAGGGGTCAACTCCTACGAGCAGTACTTC. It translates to CASSYSGVNSYEQYF.

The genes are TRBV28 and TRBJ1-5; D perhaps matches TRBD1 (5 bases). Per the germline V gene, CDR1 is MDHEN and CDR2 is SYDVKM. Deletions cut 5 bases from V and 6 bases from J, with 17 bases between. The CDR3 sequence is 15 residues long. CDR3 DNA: TGTGCCAGCAGTCTTAACAGGAATGTGGGTCAGCCCCAGCATTTT. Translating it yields CASSLNRNVGQPQHF.

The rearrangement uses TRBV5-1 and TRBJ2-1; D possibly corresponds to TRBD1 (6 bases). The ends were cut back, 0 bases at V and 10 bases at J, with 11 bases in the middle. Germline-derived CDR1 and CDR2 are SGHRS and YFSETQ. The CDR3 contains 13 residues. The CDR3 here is CASSLGWGTEQFF. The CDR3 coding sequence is TGCGCCAGCAGCTTGGGTTGGGGGACAGAGCAGTTCTTC.

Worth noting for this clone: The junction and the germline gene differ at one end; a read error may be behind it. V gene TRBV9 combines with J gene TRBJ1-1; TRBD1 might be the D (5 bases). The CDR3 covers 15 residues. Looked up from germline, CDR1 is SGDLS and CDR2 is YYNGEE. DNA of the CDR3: TGTGCCAGCACCGTAGGGGAGAGCCAAGCCGCCCAAGCTTTCTTT. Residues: CASTVGESQAAQAFF.

The CDR3 DNA reads TGTGCCAGTAGTATAGGGGGGGGCTCTACGGTTGAAGCTTTCTTT. It yields the protein CASSIGGGSTVEAFF. The rearrangement joins TRBV19 to TRBJ1-1; possibly TRBD1 for D (6 bases). The V gene's germline CDR1 is LNHDA and CDR2 SQIVND (reference sequence). Trimming removed 1 base from V and 7 bases from J, with 16 bases in between. The CDR3 runs 15 residues. The whole variable domain, filled in from reference TRBV19 and TRBJ1-1, reads DGGITQSPKYLFRKEGQNVTLSCEQNLNHDAMYWYRQDPGQGLRLIYYSQIVNDFQKGDIAEGYSVSREKKESFPLTVTSAQKNPTAFYLCASSIGGGSTVEAFFGQGTRLTVV.

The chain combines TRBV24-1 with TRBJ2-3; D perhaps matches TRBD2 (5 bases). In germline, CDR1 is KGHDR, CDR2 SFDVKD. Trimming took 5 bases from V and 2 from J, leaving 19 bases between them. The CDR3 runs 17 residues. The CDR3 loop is CATSGRTRSGDTDTQYF. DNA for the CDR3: TGTGCCACCAGTGGCAGAACCAGAAGCGGAGACACAGATACGCAGTATTTT.

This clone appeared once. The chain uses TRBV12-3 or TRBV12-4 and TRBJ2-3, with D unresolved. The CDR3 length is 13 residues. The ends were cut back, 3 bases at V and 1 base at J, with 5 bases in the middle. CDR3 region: CASSFRGTDTQYF. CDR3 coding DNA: TGTGCCAGCAGTTTCCGCGGCACAGATACGCAGTATTTT.

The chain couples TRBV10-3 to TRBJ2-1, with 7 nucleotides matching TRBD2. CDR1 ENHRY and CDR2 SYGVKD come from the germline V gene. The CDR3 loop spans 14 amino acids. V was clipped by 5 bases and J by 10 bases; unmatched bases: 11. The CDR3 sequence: CAISSLATRSEQFF. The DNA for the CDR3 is TGTGCCATCAGTTCACTAGCGACCCGCTCGGAGCAGTTCTTC.

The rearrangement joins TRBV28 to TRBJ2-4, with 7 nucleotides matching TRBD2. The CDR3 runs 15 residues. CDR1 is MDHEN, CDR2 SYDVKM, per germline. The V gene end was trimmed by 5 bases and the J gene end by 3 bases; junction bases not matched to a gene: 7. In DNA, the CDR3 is TGTGCCAGCAGTGTATCTAGCGGTATCAAAAACATTCAGTACTTC. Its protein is CASSVSSGIKNIQYF.

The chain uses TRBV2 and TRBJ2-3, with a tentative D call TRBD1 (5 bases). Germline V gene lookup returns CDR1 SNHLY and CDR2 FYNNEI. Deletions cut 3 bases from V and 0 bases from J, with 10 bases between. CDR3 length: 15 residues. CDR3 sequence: CASSEGRASTDTQYF. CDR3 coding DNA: TGTGCCAGCAGTGAGGGCAGGGCGAGCACAGATACGCAGTATTTT.

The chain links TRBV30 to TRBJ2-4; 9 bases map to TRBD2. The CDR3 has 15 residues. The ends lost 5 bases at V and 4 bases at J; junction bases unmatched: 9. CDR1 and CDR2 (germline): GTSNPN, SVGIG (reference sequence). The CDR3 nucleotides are TGTGCCTGGGGGGCGGGACTAGCTCGAAAAAACATTCAGTACTTC. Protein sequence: CAWGAGLARKNIQYF.

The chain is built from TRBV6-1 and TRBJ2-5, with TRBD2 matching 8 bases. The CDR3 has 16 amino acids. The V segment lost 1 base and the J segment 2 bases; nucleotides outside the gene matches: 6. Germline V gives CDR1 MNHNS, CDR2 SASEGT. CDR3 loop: CASSEVGSGIQETQYF. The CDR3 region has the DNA TGTGCCAGCAGTGAAGTCGGTAGCGGGATACAAGAGACCCAGTACTTC.

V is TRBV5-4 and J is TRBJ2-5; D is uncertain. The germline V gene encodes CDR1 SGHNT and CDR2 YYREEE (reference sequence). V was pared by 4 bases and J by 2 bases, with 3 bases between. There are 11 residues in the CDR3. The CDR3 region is CASSRQETQYF. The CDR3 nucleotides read TGTGCCAGCAGCCGTCAAGAGACCCAGTACTTC.

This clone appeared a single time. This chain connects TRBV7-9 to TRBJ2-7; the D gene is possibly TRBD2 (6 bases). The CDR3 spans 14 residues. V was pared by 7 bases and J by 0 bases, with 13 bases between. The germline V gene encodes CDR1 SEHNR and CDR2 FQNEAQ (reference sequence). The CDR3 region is CASTSVPSSYEQYF. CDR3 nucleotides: TGTGCCAGCACTAGCGTCCCGAGCTCCTACGAGCAGTACTTC.

The CDR3 DNA is TGTGCCAGCAGCTCCAGCGGGGGTGAGCAGTTCTTC. Translating gives CASSSSGGEQFF. The chain combines TRBV7-3 with TRBJ2-1; 8 nucleotides agree with TRBD2. V trimming: 4 bases; J trimming: 9 bases; junction bases outside the gene matches: 2. This CDR3 spans 12 amino acids. Germline V gene data show CDR1 as SGHTA and CDR2 as FQGTGA.

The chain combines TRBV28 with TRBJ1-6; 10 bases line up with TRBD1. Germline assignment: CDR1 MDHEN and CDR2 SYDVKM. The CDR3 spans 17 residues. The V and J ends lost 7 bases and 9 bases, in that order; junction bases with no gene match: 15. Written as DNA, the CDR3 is TGTGCCAGCAATAGACAGGGGGCGATCGAGTTTAGTTCACCCCTCCACTTT. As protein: CASNRQGAIEFSSPLHF.

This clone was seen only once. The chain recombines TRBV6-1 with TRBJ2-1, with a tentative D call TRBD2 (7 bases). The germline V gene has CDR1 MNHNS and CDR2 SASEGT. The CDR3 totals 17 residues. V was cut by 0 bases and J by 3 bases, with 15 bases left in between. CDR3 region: CASSEAAGGGGYNEQFF. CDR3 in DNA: TGTGCCAGCAGTGAAGCGGCCGGGGGAGGGGGCTACAATGAGCAGTTCTTC.

The CDR3 DNA is TGTGCCAGCCACGGGGGGGGATCCTACAATGAGCAGTTCTTC. This codes for CASHGGGSYNEQFF. The J gene is TRBJ2-1, the V gene TRBV18; 8 nucleotides line up with TRBD2. After removal of 8 bases from V and 1 base from J, the junction contained 4 bases not matched to a gene. The germline V gene encodes CDR1 KGHSH and CDR2 LQKENI. The CDR3 has 14 residues.

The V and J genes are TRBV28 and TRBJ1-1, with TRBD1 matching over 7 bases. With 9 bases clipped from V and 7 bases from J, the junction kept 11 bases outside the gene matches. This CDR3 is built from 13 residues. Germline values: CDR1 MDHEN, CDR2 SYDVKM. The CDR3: CASNSDRRFEAFF. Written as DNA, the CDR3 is TGTGCCAGTAACTCGGACAGGCGATTTGAAGCTTTCTTT.

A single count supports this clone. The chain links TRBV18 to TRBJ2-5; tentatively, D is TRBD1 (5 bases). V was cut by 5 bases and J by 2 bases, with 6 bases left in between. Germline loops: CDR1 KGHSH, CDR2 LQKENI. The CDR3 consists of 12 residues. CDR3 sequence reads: CASSRQQETQYF. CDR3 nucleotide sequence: TGTGCCAGCTCAAGACAGCAAGAGACCCAGTACTTC.